These T cell receptor beta chains were read from a single sample in a study of molecular identifiers for immune sequencing clone quantification. TCRdb reprocessed the PCR reads via MiXCR and lists one record per CDR3 protein. Among some 680,000 distinct CDR3 sequences listed, 25% were seen once. The sequencing input was naive CD8+ T cells from blood, with Jurkat cell RNA spiked in. These receptors were collected from a human donor in good health. Some libraries in this study had Jurkat cell RNA spiked in. CDR3s include the opening cysteine and the closing phenylalanine or tryptophan. The order of the fields is V gene, clone size, J gene, D gene, CDR3 DNA, CDR3 protein. The D gene is left open where the match is weak. Size is omitted from some rows. Given values are once, few, many or a class for expanded clones.

TRBV5-6	.	TRBJ1-2	.	TGTGCCAGCAGCTTGGCTGTCAACGCCTATGGCTACACCTTC	CASSLAVNAYGYTF
TRBV5-6	.	TRBJ2-5	TRBD2	TGTGCCAGCAGCCCTCGAGCGGGAGGGCCCCGAGAGACCCAGTACTTC	CASSPRAGGPRETQYF
TRBV6-6	many	TRBJ2-7	.	TGTGCCAGCAGTTACTCCCCACGGGCCGAGCAGTACTTC	CASSYSPRAEQYF
TRBV5-6	many	TRBJ2-2	.	TGTGCCAGCAGTCCGGGAACCGGGGAGCTGTTTTTT	CASSPGTGELFF
TRBV4-2	many	TRBJ2-5	.	TGTGCCAGCAGCCAACGGGGGCAAGAGACCCAGTACTTC	CASSQRGQETQYF
TRBV6-5	.	TRBJ2-2	.	TGTGCCAGCGCTCAAGGAGTTAGCGGGAACACCGGGGAGCTGTTTTTT	CASAQGVSGNTGELFF
TRBV28	.	TRBJ1-6	TRBD1	TGTGCCAGCAGTTTTTCGGGACAGGCTAATTCACCCCTCCACTTT	CASSFSGQANSPLHF
TRBV11-2	.	TRBJ2-2	TRBD1	TGTGCCAGCAGCATCCACGGACAGGGGAACGGGGAGCTGGTTTTT	CASSIHGQGNGELVF
TRBV4-3	.	TRBJ2-5	TRBD2	TGCGCCAGCAGCCAAGATAGCGGGAGGGATGAGACCCAGTACTTC	CASSQDSGRDETQYF
TRBV19	.	TRBJ1-1	.	TGTGCCAGTAGTATAGATCCGGGGTACGGCACTGAAGCTTTCTTT	CASSIDPGYGTEAFF
TRBV2	many	TRBJ1-2	TRBD1	TGTGCCAGCAGTGACGCCGGACAGGGGTACTATGGCTACACCTTC	CASSDAGQGYYGYTF
TRBV9	few	TRBJ1-2	TRBD1	TGTGCCAGCAGCAACACAGGGGCGAGCTATGGCTACACCTTC	CASSNTGASYGYTF
TRBV18	.	TRBJ2-6	.	TGTGCCAGCTCACCGAAGGAATTCGCTGGGGCCAACGTCCTGACTTTC	CASSPKEFAGANVLTF
TRBV27	few	TRBJ1-4	.	TGTGCCAGCAGTTTACTGACCTCTAGTGAAAAACTGTTTTTT	CASSLLTSSEKLFF
TRBV28	many	TRBJ2-7	.	TGTGCCAGCAGTTTATATTTCCGGCAGGGCCGGAGCTCCTACGAGCAGTACTTC	CASSLYFRQGRSSYEQYF
TRBV29-1	many	TRBJ2-3	TRBD2	TGCAGCGTTGAACCCCACAGGCCGGGGGGTACAGATACGCAGTATTTT	CSVEPHRPGGTDTQYF
TRBV2	few	TRBJ2-1	TRBD2	TGTGCCAGCACCGAACCCAGGACTAGCGGAGGCTACAATGAGCAGTTCTTC	CASTEPRTSGGYNEQFF
TRBV21-1	.	TRBJ2-7	.	TGTGCCAGCAGCAAAGCCCGGGATAGCGGGAGTTACGAGCAGTACTTC	CASSKARDSGSYEQYF
TRBV3-1	many	TRBJ2-2	TRBD1	TGTGCCAGCAGCCAAAGAGGACAGGTCAGGGCCGGGGAGCTGTTTTTT	CASSQRGQVRAGELFF
TRBV7-2	many	TRBJ2-1	.	TGTGCCAGCAGCTTGTTTGCGGGATTCGACAATGAGCAGTTCTTC	CASSLFAGFDNEQFF
TRBV20-1	few	TRBJ2-7	TRBD2	TGCAGTGCACATGGACTAGCGATTCCCTACGAGCAGTACTTC	CSAHGLAIPYEQYF
TRBV5-3	.	TRBJ1-1	TRBD1	TGTACCAGCAGCTTGGTTTGGACAGGGAACACTGAAGCTTTCTTT	CTSSLVWTGNTEAFF
TRBV19	.	TRBJ2-2	.	TGTGCCAGTAGTACAGGGGCCGAGGAGCTGTTTTTT	CASSTGAEELFF
TRBV4-3	few	TRBJ1-2	TRBD1	TGCGCCAGCAGCCAAGAGCCCGACAGGGCCTTTAAGAACTATGGCTACACCTTC	CASSQEPDRAFKNYGYTF
TRBV28	.	TRBJ2-7	TRBD1	TGTGCCAGCAGTTTCAGGGGGAGCTCCTACGAGCCGTCCTTC	CASSFRGSSYEPSF
TRBV10-1	few	TRBJ2-2	.	TGCGCCAGCAGTGATTCGTACGGCGGGGAGCTGTTTTTT	CASSDSYGGELFF
TRBV20-1	few	TRBJ2-7	.	TGCAGTGGGGGGGATCTGGCCGAGCAGTACTTC	CSGGDLAEQYF
TRBV20-1	many	TRBJ2-7	TRBD2	TGCAGTGCTGAGCGGGGTCTCTCCTACGAGCAGTACTTC	CSAERGLSYEQYF